The 12 T cell receptor beta chains listed next were all sequenced from one sample in a study of cytomegalovirus exposure and HLA in healthy donors. The PCR made use of 60 Vbeta and 13 Jbeta primers. The assay was immunoSEQ multiplex PCR, and TCRdb's table has in-frame clones only and misses some. The table records about 140,000 clones, 70% of them present only once. Source material: PBMCs. Receptors were obtained from a woman aged 55-75 years in good health and CMV-seropositive.

The gene calls are TRBV5-1 and TRBJ1-1, with TRBD1 as a possible D gene (5 bases). The CDR3 length is 13 residues. Germline V gene sequence: CDR1 SGHRS, CDR2 YFSETQ. Trimming left V 4 bases short and J 5 bases short, with 12 bases between. CDR3 protein: CASSPVGGTEAFF. The CDR3, as DNA: TGCGCCAGCAGCCCTGTGGGGGGAACTGAAGCTTTCTTT.

V and J are TRBV5-1 and TRBJ1-1; TRBD1 agrees at 10 bases. Germline CDR1 is SGHRS and CDR2 is YFSETQ. CDR3 length: 15 residues. V shed 0 bases, J shed 7 bases, and the junction held 6 bases outside the gene matches. DNA for the CDR3: TGCGCCAGCAGCTTGGATGGGACAGGGGTTGGTGAAGCTTTCTTT. It yields the protein CASSLDGTGVGEAFF.

The chain carries TRBV18 and TRBJ1-1; unclear D gene. The CDR3 loop spans 13 amino acids. V was cut by 4 bases and J by 0 bases, with 6 bases left in between. The V gene's germline CDR1 is KGHSH and CDR2 LQKENI. The CDR3 DNA follows: TGTGCCAGCTCACGGTCAGTGAACACTGAAGCTTTCTTT. This gives the protein CASSRSVNTEAFF.

The chain is built from TRBV5-1 and TRBJ1-4; D is uncertain. V dropped 1 base and J dropped 7 bases, with 11 bases sitting between them. This CDR3 has 14 amino acids. Germline assignment: CDR1 SGHRS and CDR2 YFSETQ. CDR3 in amino acids: CASSLPEGGEKLFF. DNA of the CDR3: TGCGCCAGCAGCTTGCCGGAGGGAGGTGAAAAACTGTTTTTT.

The chain carries TRBV7-3 and TRBJ2-2; D is undetermined. Germline CDR1 SGHTA, CDR2 FQGTGA. The V and J ends lost 4 bases and 2 bases respectively, with 8 bases between them. CDR3 size: 14 residues. CDR3: CASSSRLNTGELFF. DNA for the CDR3: TGTGCCAGCAGCTCACGACTTAACACCGGGGAGCTGTTTTTT. Full variable domain (rest looked up from reference TRBV7-3 and TRBJ2-2): GAGVSQTPSNKVTEKGKYVELRCDPISGHTALYWYRQSLGQGPEFLIYFQGTGAADDSGLPNDRFFAVRPEGSVSTLKIQRTERGDSAVYLCASSSRLNTGELFFGEGSRLTVL.

V and J are TRBV28 and TRBJ2-2; D unresolved. The germline V and J ends were trimmed by 5 bases and 5 bases, with 9 bases remaining between them. The CDR3 covers 13 residues. Germline-derived CDR1 and CDR2 are MDHEN and SYDVKM. CDR3 in amino acids: CASSRVGTGELFF. The DNA for the CDR3 is TGTGCCAGCAGTCGGGTAGGAACCGGGGAGCTGTTTTTT.

This clone was detected once. This sequence joins TRBV18 and TRBJ2-7, with D possibly being TRBD2 (6 bases). The V gene's germline CDR1 is KGHSH and CDR2 LQKENI. V lost 0 bases, J lost 5 bases, and 14 bases lay in between. CDR3 size: 15 residues. In DNA, the CDR3 is TGTGCCAGCTCACCACCGGGGGGTAGGGGCAACGAGCAGTACTTC. Translating gives CASSPPGGRGNEQYF.

The rearrangement links TRBV15 to TRBJ1-1; D is possibly TRBD1 (5 bases). V was cut by 0 bases and J by 4 bases, with 12 bases left in between. Per germline, CDR1 LNHNV and CDR2 YYDKDF (reference sequence). The CDR3 runs to 15 residues. CDR3 DNA: TGTGCCACCAGCAGAGATATTGGGGGGGGCACTGAAGCTTTCTTT. Translated: CATSRDIGGGTEAFF.

The chain employs TRBV5-1 and TRBJ2-7; 10 bases are shared with TRBD2. CDR3 size: 17 residues. With V trimmed by 4 bases and J by 2 bases, 12 bases remained unmatched. Germline-derived CDR1 and CDR2 are SGHRS and YFSETQ. The CDR3 is CASSQNLAGGTTYEQYF. The CDR3 DNA sequence: TGCGCCAGCAGCCAGAATTTAGCGGGAGGCACGACCTACGAGCAGTACTTC.

This clone turned up a few times. CDR3 in amino acids: CASSPTGLADTDTQYF. The CDR3 coding sequence is TGTGCCAGCAGCCCGACGGGACTAGCTGACACCGATACGCAGTATTTT. V is TRBV13 and J is TRBJ2-3, with 9 bases identical to TRBD2. Germline V lookup: CDR1 PRHDT, CDR2 FYEKMQ (reference sequence). Germline trimming cut 5 bases from V and 6 bases from J; bases unmatched to any gene: 12. The CDR3 consists of 16 residues.

This rearrangement joins TRBV5-1 to TRBJ2-3; TRBD1 is a possible D gene (5 bases). V lost 0 bases, J lost 3 bases, and 11 bases lay in between. This CDR3 spans 15 amino acids. Germline V CDR1 and CDR2: SGHRS, YFSETQ. The CDR3 spells CASSLVGVGTDTQYF. As DNA, the CDR3 is TGCGCCAGCAGCTTGGTAGGGGTTGGGACAGATACGCAGTATTTT. Looking up the rest from reference TRBV5-1 and TRBJ2-3 gives the full variable domain: KAGVTQTPRYLIKTRGQQVTLSCSPISGHRSVSWYQQTPGQGLQFLFEYFSETQRNKGNFPGRFSGRQFSNSRSEMNVSTLELGDSALYLCASSLVGVGTDTQYFGPGTRLTVL.

The chain uses TRBV29-1 and TRBJ2-1; D unresolved. The V end was cut by 7 bases, the J end by 8 bases, with 24 bases between. This CDR3 comprises 15 residues. Germline loops: CDR1 SQVTM, CDR2 ANQGSEA. The CDR3 protein is CSERLIVRVSDEQFF. DNA for the CDR3: TGCAGCGAGAGGTTGATTGTCAGAGTGTCCGATGAGCAGTTCTTC.